Sequencing of this T cell receptor beta chain was carried out in a study of blood T cells in healthy people across ages. For the study at large: When template switching was applied, about one barcoded beta molecule was captured per two T cells.

Study-wide results and limits: Long-lived donors carried more naive CD4+ cells and greater diversity than aged donors.

Around 10 milliliters of peripheral blood were drawn from each donor. Of note for this clonotype: Antigen: not known. A read error is possible here, since a much larger clone lies one base away.

A second PCR of roughly 7 to 11 cycles used a sample-barcoded 5' primer and a J-beta primer mix. Every sample gave at least 3 million paired-end reads containing CDR3. TCRdb used MiXCR to reprocess the 5' RACE reads, holding one entry per CDR3 protein. Among hundreds of thousands of distinct CDR3 sequences listed, less than 45% were seen once. This TCR came from a man older than 75 in good health. Specimen: blood.

The CDR3 DNA is TGTGCCCGCAGCAAAGCAGGAGGCCCTGAGGCGGCTACGATCCTCAATGAGCAGTTCTTC. It yields the protein CARSKAGGPEAATILNEQFF. This sequence joins TRBV11-2 and TRBJ2-1, with D possibly matching TRBD2 (5 bases). CDR1 SGHAT and CDR2 FQNNGV come from the germline V gene. This CDR3 has 20 residues.